This passage covers 6 T cell receptor beta chains from one sample sequenced in a study of T cells in Graves' hyperthyroidism and ophthalmopathy. It was RNA transcripts that yielded the amplified TCR beta CDR3 regions. In the first-round RT-PCR of the TCR CDR3, the HTBI primer set was used. TCRdb re-called the multiplex PCR reads through MiXCR, storing one row per CDR3 protein. In the table there are 450,000 to 650,000 distinct CDR3 sequences, 20% of which are singletons. Specimen: blood. The receptors here all came from a man younger than 35 with Graves' hyperthyroidism.

This clonotype was counted ten times or more. The chain combines TRBV27 with TRBJ1-2; possibly TRBD1 for D (6 bases). The CDR3 sequence is 15 residues long. V dropped 5 bases and J dropped 3 bases, with 16 bases sitting between them. The germline V gene encodes CDR1 MNHEY and CDR2 SMNVEV (reference sequence). This chain's CDR3 is CASSPGIGGYYGYTF. For the CDR3, the DNA is TGTGCCAGCAGTCCCGGTATAGGGGGTTACTATGGCTACACCTTC.

This clonotype was detected ten times or more. V usage is TRBV2 and J usage is TRBJ2-7, with D perhaps TRBD1 or TRBD2 (5 bases each). Trimming removed 3 bases from V and 7 bases from J, with 10 bases in between. This CDR3 comprises 12 residues. Germline CDR1 and CDR2: SNHLY and FYNNEI. This chain's CDR3 is CASSDLRGEQYF. DNA for the CDR3: TGTGCCAGCAGTGACTTGAGGGGAGAGCAGTACTTC.

Many counts were recorded for this clonotype. This chain joins TRBV6-1 and TRBJ1-1, with a tentative D call TRBD1 (5 bases). Deletions cut 7 bases from V and 11 bases from J, with 20 bases between. From germline, CDR1 is MNHNS and CDR2 SASEGT. This CDR3 spans 13 amino acids. In DNA form, the CDR3 reads TGTGCCAGCATTGGGGGGATCCTAAACGGGGCTTTCTTT. This translates into CASIGGILNGAFF.

The chain has TRBV6-2 or TRBV6-3 and TRBJ1-1; 9 bases map to TRBD1. V shed 2 bases and J 10 bases; nucleotides not matched to a gene: 11. From germline, CDR1 is MNHEY and CDR2 SVGEGT. CDR3 length: 15 amino acids. The CDR3 spells CASSYGDRALLAAFF. In DNA, the CDR3 is TGTGCCAGCAGTTACGGGGACAGGGCGTTGCTCGCAGCTTTCTTT.

This clonotype was counted only a few times. The rearrangement uses TRBV7-9 and TRBJ2-7; TRBD1 matches at 8 bases. The CDR3 is 14 amino acids. Trimming removed 5 bases from V and 6 bases from J; junction bases left unmatched: 9. Germline lookup yields CDR1 SEHNR and CDR2 FQNEAQ (reference sequence). DNA for the CDR3: TGTGCCAGCAGCGTCGGGACAGGCTACCGCGAGCAGTACTTC. Amino acids: CASSVGTGYREQYF.

This clonotype was seen repeatedly, ten times or more. V is TRBV7-8 and J is TRBJ1-3; TRBD1 might be the D (5 bases). V dropped 5 bases and J dropped 3 bases, with 17 bases sitting between them. The CDR3 is 16 residues long. Looked up from germline, CDR1 is SGHVS and CDR2 is FQNEAQ. Here the CDR3 reads CASSPYVDSLGNTIYF. DNA for the CDR3: TGTGCCAGCAGCCCTTACGTCGACAGTCTTGGAAACACCATATATTTT.